This note documents a single T cell receptor beta chain sequence. Germline V gene sequence: CDR1 SGDLS, CDR2 YYNGEE. The V end lost 7 bases, the J end lost 9 bases, and 17 bases lay between the germline ends. This CDR3 is 13 amino acids long. The data were taken from a study of blood T cell repertoires in COVID-19. Study-wide background: Acute and convalescent COVID-19 specimens originated in the United States, Italy and Spain. Sources were T cells, B-cell-depleted T cells, or PBMCs; the material itself was cDNA or gDNA.

As originally analysed: Amplification of reference gene primers was used by the study to estimate nucleated cell counts. Profiling relied on immunoSEQ multiplex PCR, and the TCRdb table lists in-frame clones only, not all of them. V and J calls and clone size are given by that table; D and trimming were obtained from the DNA. In the table there are about 250,000 clones, approximately 88% of which are singletons. Input material: peripheral blood. The V call is TRBV9, the J call TRBJ1-5; no firm D call. This receptor was taken from a woman under 40 with acute or convalescent COVID-19. This CDR3 is CASYNRWHGPQHF. In nucleotides, the CDR3 is TGTGCCAGCTACAACAGATGGCACGGGCCCCAGCATTTT.